These 15 T cell receptor beta chains share one sample of origin, sequenced in a study of T cells in localized non-small cell lung cancer. The assay was immunoSEQ multiplex PCR, and TCRdb's table has in-frame clones only and misses some. The table lists roughly 18,000 clones, approximately 82% of them singletons. Material: peripheral blood, obtained before any cancer treatment. The receptor source for this set is a female donor older than 55 with stage I lung adenocarcinoma.

This sequence joins TRBV11-2 and TRBJ2-2; 9 bases match TRBD1. V shed 1 base and J 7 bases; nucleotides not matched to a gene: 4. The CDR3 consists of 15 residues. CDR1 is SGHAT, CDR2 FQNNGV, per germline. The CDR3, as DNA: TGTGCCAGCAGCTTAGGACAGGGGGTCGGCGGGGAGCTGTTTTTT. Translation: CASSLGQGVGGELFF.

V gene TRBV9 combines with J gene TRBJ2-1, with no clear D. V lost 4 bases and J 5 bases, leaving 13 bases between the germline ends. In germline, CDR1 is SGDLS, CDR2 YYNGEE. CDR3 length equals 14 residues. In DNA, the CDR3 is TGTGCCAGCAGCCCCCATCTCAGTAACAATGAGCAGTTCTTC. It yields the protein CASSPHLSNNEQFF. The entire variable domain, with the rest obtained from reference TRBV9 and TRBJ2-1, is as follows: DSGVTQTPKHLITATGQRVTLRCSPRSGDLSVYWYQQSLDQGLQFLIQYYNGEERAKGNILERFSAQQFPDLHSELNLSSLELGDSALYFCASSPHLSNNEQFFGPGTRLTVL.

This chain joins TRBV7-9 and TRBJ2-7; 9 nucleotides line up with TRBD1. Trimming took 5 bases from V and 4 from J; bases not matched to a gene: 9. Germline CDR1 and CDR2: SEHNR and FQNEAQ (reference sequence). This CDR3 region has 15 residues. The CDR3 DNA reads TGTGCCAGCAGCAACCCCGGGACAGGGATGTACGAGCAGTACTTC. Translated, it gives CASSNPGTGMYEQYF.

V and J are TRBV5-1 and TRBJ2-5, with a weak D call TRBD2 (6 bases). The CDR3 totals 15 residues. Germline V gene lookup returns CDR1 SGHRS and CDR2 YFSETQ. Trimming removed 0 bases from V and 2 bases from J, with 11 bases in between. CDR3 in amino acids: CASSLVEAGQETQYF. The CDR3 DNA sequence: TGCGCCAGCAGCTTGGTCGAGGCGGGGCAAGAGACCCAGTACTTC.

CDR3 amino acids: CASRTDSYNEQFF. CDR3 coding DNA: TGTGCCAGCAGAACCGACAGCTACAATGAGCAGTTCTTC. The chain recombines TRBV2 with TRBJ2-1, with D perhaps TRBD1 (5 bases). V lost 6 bases and J 3 bases, leaving 9 bases between the germline ends. This CDR3 is 13 amino acids long. Germline V gene lookup returns CDR1 SNHLY and CDR2 FYNNEI.

This sequence joins TRBV11-2 and TRBJ1-6, with D uncertain. Germline lookup yields CDR1 SGHAT and CDR2 FQNNGV. The CDR3 has 17 amino acids. Trimming removed 0 bases from V and 0 bases from J, with 9 bases in between. CDR3 residues: CASSLEGRSSYNSPLHF. CDR3 nucleotides: TGTGCCAGCAGCTTAGAGGGCCGGAGCTCCTATAATTCACCCCTCCACTTT.

Only one count was recorded for this clone. The chain couples TRBV30 to TRBJ2-7; D remains unclear. Trimming shortened V by 3 bases and J by 2 bases, and 11 bases separated the two germline ends. The CDR3 is made up of 13 amino acids. CDR1 and CDR2 from the germline V gene are GTSNPN and SVGIG (reference sequence). The CDR3 is CAWRVGGAYEQYF. The CDR3 DNA reads TGTGCCTGGAGGGTGGGTGGGGCCTACGAGCAGTACTTC.

This clone was observed a single time. The chain uses TRBV12-5 and TRBJ1-6, with 7 bases lining up with TRBD1. Germline V lookup: CDR1 LGHNT, CDR2 FRNRAP. The CDR3 contains 18 residues. J was trimmed by 3 bases and V by 2 bases; bases with no gene match: 10. CDR3 sequence (DNA): TGTGCTAGTGGTTTGTTCGTTCCAGGGGGGGACTATAATTCACCCCTCCACTTT. It translates to CASGLFVPGGDYNSPLHF.

V is TRBV4-3 and J is TRBJ1-1; D gene ambiguous. Trimming stripped 0 bases from V and 6 bases from J, with 11 bases between. Germline V gives CDR1 LGHNA, CDR2 YSLEER. There are 14 residues in the CDR3. The CDR3 region is CASSQDRKGPEAFF. CDR3 DNA: TGCGCCAGCAGCCAAGATCGAAAGGGCCCTGAAGCTTTCTTT.

The rearrangement links TRBV12-5 to TRBJ1-2; the D gene is possibly TRBD1 (5 bases). CDR3 length equals 16 residues. V shed 0 bases and J shed 1 base, with 12 bases lying between them. In germline, CDR1 is LGHNT, CDR2 FRNRAP. CDR3 loop: CASGLVPPGLNYGYTF. CDR3 nucleotide sequence: TGTGCTAGTGGTTTGGTACCGCCGGGACTTAACTATGGCTACACCTTC. Looking up the rest from reference TRBV12-5 and TRBJ1-2 gives the full variable domain: DARVTQTPRHKVTEMGQEVTMRCQPILGHNTVFWYRQTMMQGLELLAYFRNRAPLDDSGMPKDRFSAEMPDATLATLKIQPSEPRDSAVYFCASGLVPPGLNYGYTFGSGTRLTVV.

This chain joins TRBV6-1 and TRBJ2-7, with D maybe TRBD1 (5 bases). CDR3 size: 14 residues. CDR1 and CDR2 from the germline V gene are MNHNS and SASEGT. Trimming removed 5 bases at V and 2 bases at J, with 13 bases between. The CDR3 DNA is TGTGCCAGCAGTCCCCGACAGCCCCCCTACGAGCAGTACTTC. Translating it yields CASSPRQPPYEQYF.

The J gene is TRBJ1-1, the V gene TRBV6-1, with D maybe TRBD1 (6 bases). CDR1 is MNHNS, CDR2 SASEGT, per germline. The CDR3 totals 15 residues. With 8 bases removed from V and 3 bases from J, the gap between germline ends came to 19 bases. The DNA for the CDR3 is TGTGCCAGCGGCGAGGGGGTAGCGGGGGACACTGAAGCTTTCTTT. Protein: CASGEGVAGDTEAFF.

This clone has a handful of counts. V is TRBV11-2 and J is TRBJ2-3, with no clear D. This CDR3 has 16 amino acids. V lost 5 bases, J lost 5 bases, and 20 bases lay in between. Germline V gene sequence: CDR1 SGHAT, CDR2 FQNNGV. The CDR3 region is CASSPRTGRSGDTQYF. The CDR3 coding sequence is TGTGCCAGCAGCCCCCGTACCGGGCGGTCTGGAGATACGCAGTATTTT.

The chain employs TRBV4-1 and TRBJ2-1; possible D gene TRBD2, 5 bases. This CDR3 is 13 amino acids long. Germline loops: CDR1 MGHRA, CDR2 YSYEKL. Trimming removed 0 bases at V and 10 bases at J, with 10 bases between. The CDR3 loop reads CASSQESGLEQFF. DNA of the CDR3: TGCGCCAGCAGCCAAGAGTCGGGATTAGAGCAGTTCTTC.

This sequence joins TRBV7-2 and TRBJ1-1, with 10 bases lining up with TRBD1. The CDR3 runs to 15 residues. Per the germline V gene, CDR1 is SGHTA and CDR2 is FQGNSA. With V trimmed by 5 bases and J by 6 bases, 9 bases remained unmatched. As DNA, the CDR3 is TGTGCCAGCAGCCCGCAGACAGGGGGCGTTTCTGAAGCTTTCTTT. This sequence encodes CASSPQTGGVSEAFF.